Listed below are T cell receptor beta chains from one sample, sequenced in a study of cytomegalovirus exposure and HLA in healthy donors. Using immunoSEQ multiplex PCR, the repertoire was profiled, and TCRdb retains in-frame clones only, with some absent. The table includes under 200,000 clones, 80% detected once. The sample consisted of PBMCs. The source of these receptors is a woman in her forties or fifties in good health and CMV-seropositive. Both conserved end residues are part of each CDR3. D genes are given only for firm matches. Not every row has a clone size; where given, it reads once, few, many or a size class.

J: TRBJ2-1
D: TRBD1
V: TRBV18
size: once
length: 18
DNA: TGTGCCAGCTCACTTTATTCCGGGACAGCCACCCGGTACAATGAGCAGTTCTTC
CDR3: CASSLYSGTATRYNEQFF

J: TRBJ2-7
D: -
V: TRBV27
size: -
length: 12
DNA: TGTGCCAGCAGTTTGACAGAGTACGAGCAGTACTTC
CDR3: CASSLTEYEQYF

J: TRBJ1-2
D: TRBD1
V: TRBV28
size: -
length: 17
DNA: TGTGCCAGCAGTTCCCCACGGGACAGATCCACCGTCGATGGCTACACCTTC
CDR3: CASSSPRDRSTVDGYTF

J: TRBJ2-1
D: TRBD1
V: TRBV6-1
size: once
length: 15
DNA: TGTGCCAGCAGGATGACAGGGGGCGCGGGGAATGAGCAGTTCTTC
CDR3: CASRMTGGAGNEQFF

J: TRBJ2-1
D: TRBD1
V: TRBV27
size: -
length: 15
DNA: TGTGCCAGCAGTTGGACAGGGAGCTTTTACAATGAGCAGTTCTTC
CDR3: CASSWTGSFYNEQFF

J: TRBJ2-7
D: TRBD1
V: TRBV6-6
size: -
length: 14
DNA: TGTGCCAGCAGTTACTCAGCAGGGGGCTACGAGCAGTACTTC
CDR3: CASSYSAGGYEQYF

J: TRBJ2-3
D: TRBD2
V: TRBV15
size: few
length: 16
DNA: TGTGCCACCAGCAGACGGACTAGCGGGAACGCAGATACGCAGTATTTT
CDR3: CATSRRTSGNADTQYF

J: TRBJ2-1
D: -
V: TRBV5-1
size: -
length: 12
DNA: TGCGCCAGCAGCCCCAGGGACAATGAGCAGTTCTTC
CDR3: CASSPRDNEQFF

J: TRBJ1-6
D: -
V: TRBV2
size: -
length: 14
DNA: TGTGCCGCCGGGGGGGCCCACCTCAATTCACCCCTCCACTTT
CDR3: CAAGGAHLNSPLHF

J: TRBJ1-5
D: -
V: TRBV18
size: -
length: 16
DNA: TGTGCCAGCTCACCACCTCCAGGAGGTAGCAATCAGCCCCAGCATTTT
CDR3: CASSPPPGGSNQPQHF

J: TRBJ2-7
D: TRBD1
V: TRBV11-2
size: -
length: 15
DNA: TGTGCCAGCTCGCGGGACAGGGCGGAGTACTACGAGCAGTACTTC
CDR3: CASSRDRAEYYEQYF

J: TRBJ2-1
D: TRBD1
V: TRBV29-1
size: -
length: 13
DNA: TGCAGTACAGGGGGCGCGACCTACAATGAGCAGTTCTTC
CDR3: CSTGGATYNEQFF

J: TRBJ2-7
D: TRBD1
V: TRBV7-6
size: -
length: 18
DNA: TGTGCCAGCAGCTTAGGACAGGGGAGAAAGGGGGACTCCTACGAGCAGTACTTC
CDR3: CASSLGQGRKGDSYEQYF

J: TRBJ2-5
D: TRBD2
V: TRBV5-4
size: few
length: 14
DNA: TGTGCCAGCAGCTCACTAGCGGGAGGTGAGACCCAGTACTTC
CDR3: CASSSLAGGETQYF

J: TRBJ1-1
D: -
V: TRBV11-3
size: few
length: 14
DNA: TGTGCCAGCAGCAAGTCGGGGAGGAACACTGAAGCTTTCTTT
CDR3: CASSKSGRNTEAFF

J: TRBJ1-1
D: -
V: TRBV7-6
size: few
length: 15
DNA: TGTGCCAGCAGCTTAGCGCAAGGGGCAGGGGCTGAAGCTTTCTTT
CDR3: CASSLAQGAGAEAFF

J: TRBJ2-1
D: -
V: TRBV7-2
size: -
length: 13
DNA: TGTGCCAGCAGCCCCCGCTACGGGGATGAGCAGTTCTTC
CDR3: CASSPRYGDEQFF

J: TRBJ1-2
D: TRBD1
V: TRBV29-1
size: once
length: 14
DNA: TGCAGCGTTGGTTTAGACAGGGATCACTATGGCTACACCTTC
CDR3: CSVGLDRDHYGYTF

J: TRBJ1-4
D: -
V: TRBV19
size: -
length: 15
DNA: TGTGCCAGTAGTATGGGGCAGGGAACTAATGAAAAACTGTTTTTT
CDR3: CASSMGQGTNEKLFF

J: TRBJ1-2
D: -
V: TRBV5-4
size: few
length: 13
DNA: TGTGCCAGCAGACCCGCCGACATATATGGCTACACCTTC
CDR3: CASRPADIYGYTF

J: TRBJ1-2
D: -
V: TRBV5-6
size: -
length: 14
DNA: TGTGCCAGCAGCTTCCCCCAGGCGCTTATTGGCTACACCTTC
CDR3: CASSFPQALIGYTF

J: TRBJ2-1
D: -
V: TRBV28
size: once
length: 13
DNA: TGTGCCAGCAGGGCTGCCTCCTACAATGAGCAGTTCTTC
CDR3: CASRAASYNEQFF

J: TRBJ2-3
D: -
V: TRBV19
size: -
length: 15
DNA: TGTGCCAGTAGTATTGGTGGGAGCAACACAGATACGCAGTATTTT
CDR3: CASSIGGSNTDTQYF

J: TRBJ1-2
D: -
V: TRBV7-3
size: -
length: 13
DNA: TGTGCCAGCAGCCAAACAGGGTCCTACGGCTACACCTTC
CDR3: CASSQTGSYGYTF

J: TRBJ1-2
D: -
V: TRBV28
size: -
length: 12
DNA: TGTGCCAGTCATATAGCTAACTATGGCTACACCTTC
CDR3: CASHIANYGYTF

J: TRBJ2-3
D: -
V: TRBV29-1
size: -
length: 18
DNA: TGCAGCGTTCTGCTCGCGGGGACGAGTTCATACAGCACAGATACGCAGTATTTT
CDR3: CSVLLAGTSSYSTDTQYF

J: TRBJ2-7
D: -
V: TRBV6-6
size: -
length: 15
DNA: TGTGCCAGCGCCAGAGACGGGAGTACATCCTACGAGCAGTACTTC
CDR3: CASARDGSTSYEQYF

J: TRBJ2-7
D: TRBD2
V: TRBV9
size: few
length: 14
DNA: TGTGCCAGCAGCGCGACTAGCGGGACCTACGAGCAGTACTTC
CDR3: CASSATSGTYEQYF